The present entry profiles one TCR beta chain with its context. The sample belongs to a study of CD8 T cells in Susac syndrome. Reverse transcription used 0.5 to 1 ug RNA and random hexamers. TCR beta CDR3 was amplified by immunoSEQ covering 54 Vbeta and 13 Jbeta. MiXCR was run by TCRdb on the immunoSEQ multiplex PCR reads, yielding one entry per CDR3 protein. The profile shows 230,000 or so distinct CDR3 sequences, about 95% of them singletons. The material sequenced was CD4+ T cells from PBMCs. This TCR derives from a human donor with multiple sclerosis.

CDR3 sequence reads: CASKRTGAISGQPQHF. CDR3 DNA sequence: TGTGCCAGCAAGAGGACAGGGGCAATCAGTGGTCAGCCCCAGCATTTT. The chain carries TRBV6-1 and TRBJ1-5; 9 bases line up with TRBD1. This CDR3 has 16 amino acids. Trimming cost V 7 bases and J 6 bases; bases outside gene matches: 13. Germline V gives CDR1 MNHNS, CDR2 SASEGT.